One and the same sample provided the 8 T cell receptor beta chains below, sequenced in a study of T cells after yellow fever vaccination. TCRdb used MiXCR to reprocess the 5' RACE reads, holding one entry per CDR3 protein. The data hold some 600,000 distinct CDR3 sequences, with about a sixth observed a single time. This specimen consisted of PBMCs, obtained about 5 days after the first yellow fever vaccination. Receptor source: a man aged 18 to 30 who received the YFV17D yellow fever vaccine.

The chain joins TRBV20-1 to TRBJ2-1, with 7 bases aligning to TRBD2. The CDR3 is 14 residues long. Germline lookup yields CDR1 DFQATT and CDR2 SNEGSKA (reference sequence). The trim removed 0 bases at V and 12 bases at J, leaving 11 bases unmatched. The CDR3 DNA is TGCAGTGCTAGAGATGAGGGGAGGGCGTTGGGGCAGTTCTTC. Translating gives CSARDEGRALGQFF.

V and J are TRBV20-1 and TRBJ1-1; 7 bases are shared with TRBD1. With 5 bases clipped from V and 6 bases from J, the junction kept 6 bases outside the gene matches. The CDR3 totals 12 residues. Germline V CDR1 and CDR2: DFQATT, SNEGSKA (reference sequence). Here the CDR3 DNA reads TGCAGTGCTGTACTCAGGGGGGCTGAAGCTTTCTTT. It is translated as CSAVLRGAEAFF.

The CDR3 spells CASTQGNYGARGYTF. The CDR3 coding sequence is TGTGCCAGCACCCAGGGAAACTATGGTGCCCGTGGCTACACCTTC. The chain combines TRBV12-3 or TRBV12-4 with TRBJ1-2; maybe TRBD1 (5 bases). The CDR3 consists of 15 residues. V lost 7 bases, J lost 7 bases, and 22 bases lay in between.

This chain connects TRBV24-1 to TRBJ2-2; 7 bases are shared with TRBD1. This CDR3 is built from 15 residues. CDR1 and CDR2 from the germline V gene are KGHDR and SFDVKD. J lost 5 bases, V lost 5 bases, and 7 bases had no gene match. In DNA, the CDR3 is TGTGCCACCAGTGGGCGACAGGGTGGGACCGGGGAGCTGTTTTTT. This sequence encodes CATSGRQGGTGELFF.

The chain recombines TRBV6-5 with TRBJ1-2, with D hard to call. V dropped 0 bases and J dropped 0 bases, with 8 bases sitting between them. CDR3 length equals 15 residues. CDR1 is MNHEY, CDR2 SVGAGI, per germline. The CDR3 coding sequence is TGTGCCAGCAGTTACTCGATCGCAGCTAACTATGGCTACACCTTC. This sequence encodes CASSYSIAANYGYTF.

In its sample, this clonotype was seen a few times. The rearrangement joins TRBV5-1 to TRBJ2-7; 7 nucleotides match TRBD1. V dropped 4 bases and J dropped 3; count of bases not matched to a gene: 7. The V gene's germline CDR1 is SGHRS and CDR2 YFSETQ. CDR3 length: 14 amino acids. The CDR3 DNA is TGCGCCAGCAGCACCGGGACAGCGATCTACGAGCAGTACTTC. Residues: CASSTGTAIYEQYF.

This clonotype was seen a handful of times. The rearrangement uses TRBV6-1 and TRBJ2-2; no definite D call. The CDR3 consists of 13 residues. CDR1 MNHNS and CDR2 SASEGT come from the germline V gene. Trimming stripped 3 bases from V and 4 bases from J, with 6 bases between. DNA for the CDR3: TGTGCCAGCAGTGAGGTCGGCACCGGGGAGCTGTTTTTT. Protein product: CASSEVGTGELFF.

This clonotype has just a few counts. The chain links TRBV18 to TRBJ1-3; 7 bases line up with TRBD1. Germline CDR1 is KGHSH and CDR2 is LQKENI. The junction had 3 bases not matched to a gene; V was cut back by 6 bases and J by 4 bases. This CDR3 is built from 13 residues. The CDR3 coding sequence is TGTGCCAGCTCCGGGACAGTCGGAAACACCATATATTTT. This translates into CASSGTVGNTIYF. Combining the CDR3 with reference TRBV18 and TRBJ1-3 gives the whole variable domain NAGVMQNPRHLVRRRGQEARLRCSPMKGHSHVYWYRQLPEEGLKFMVYLQKENIIDESGMPKERFSAEFPKEGPSILRIQQVVRGDSAAYFCASSGTVGNTIYFGEGSWLTVV.